This TCR beta chain was observed in a study of blood T cell repertoires in COVID-19. Method: immunoSEQ multiplex PCR; TCRdb's copy keeps in-frame clones and lacks some. The sample includes 45,000 to 70,000 clones, about four fifths of them seen just once. The CDR3 is made up of 18 amino acids. From germline, CDR1 is SGHRS and CDR2 YFSETQ. The V segment lost 5 bases and the J segment 0 bases; nucleotides outside the gene matches: 15. The TCR sequence derives from a woman of 80 years or more with acute or convalescent COVID-19. Sequenced: peripheral blood. J is TRBJ1-2 and V is TRBV5-1; 8 nucleotides agree with TRBD1. The DNA of the CDR3 is TGCGCCAGCAGTCGAAACCCCCGGGACAGGAACCCTAACTATGGCTACACCTTC. Residues: CASSRNPRDRNPNYGYTF.